The 18 T cell receptor beta chains reported below all come from one sample, sequenced in a study of T cell repertoires in cytomegalovirus infection. Their antigens are not known. TCRdb reprocessed the reads with MiXCR, giving one entry per CDR3 protein. The sample carries fewer than 200,000 distinct CDR3 sequences, 20% to 25% recorded once. Sequences were derived from CD8+ T cells from cultured PBMCs, sampled from culture after CMV antigen stimulation. Receptors were obtained from a human donor in good health (CMV status not recorded). Some clones in this sample may be carry-over from other donors' samples.

This clonotype showed up just a few times. The rearrangement uses TRBV7-6 and TRBJ1-1, with TRBD1 as a possible D gene (5 bases). CDR1 and CDR2 (germline): SGHVS, FNYEAQ. V was shortened by 2 bases and J by 0 bases, with 10 bases between the two germline ends. CDR3 size: 15 residues. The CDR3, as DNA: TGTGCCAGCAGCTTATCGGACAACATGAACACTGAAGCTTTCTTT. This gives the protein CASSLSDNMNTEAFF.

This clonotype was seen only a few times. CDR3 in DNA: TGTGCCAGCAGCTCCCTCGCGGGGGGCCGCTCCTACAATGAGCAGTTCTTC. Translating gives CASSSLAGGRSYNEQFF. The J gene is TRBJ2-1, the V gene TRBV7-2; 8 nucleotides agree with TRBD2. Germline-derived CDR1 and CDR2 are SGHTA and FQGNSA. V dropped 4 bases and J dropped 0; count of bases not matched to a gene: 8. This CDR3 spans 17 amino acids.

CDR3 loop: CASSYIGSYEQYF. For the CDR3, the DNA is TGTGCCAGCAGTTACATAGGGTCCTACGAGCAGTACTTC. The chain links TRBV6-6 to TRBJ2-7, with D hard to call. Trimming left V 2 bases short and J 1 base short, with 6 bases between. This CDR3 region has 13 residues. CDR1 is MNHNY, CDR2 SVGAGI, per germline (reference sequence).

This clonotype was detected ten times or more. The chain employs TRBV27 and TRBJ2-5; D remains ambiguous. Trimming removed 5 bases at V and 4 bases at J, with 14 bases between. The CDR3 length is 14 residues. The germline V gene encodes CDR1 MNHEY and CDR2 SMNVEV (reference sequence). The CDR3 DNA follows: TGTGCCAGCAGTCGCGACATGAATCGAGAGACCCAGTACTTC. This encodes CASSRDMNRETQYF.

The chain joins TRBV29-1 to TRBJ1-1; no reliable D call. Germline CDR1 SQVTM, CDR2 ANQGSEA. Trimming stripped 4 bases from V and 0 bases from J, with 12 bases between. This CDR3 spans 14 amino acids. The CDR3 sequence: CSVAEFLMNTEAFF. The DNA of the CDR3 is TGCAGCGTTGCGGAGTTCCTCATGAACACTGAAGCTTTCTTT.

The chain joins TRBV19 to TRBJ2-7; TRBD2 aligns across 7 bases. Germline trimming cut 3 bases from V and 1 base from J; bases unmatched to any gene: 18. Per the germline V gene, CDR1 is LNHDA and CDR2 is SQIVND (reference sequence). This CDR3 has 19 residues. The CDR3 sequence is CASSIRSGDLSSLSYEQYF. Here the CDR3 DNA reads TGTGCCAGTAGTATCAGGAGCGGGGACCTTTCTTCGCTTTCCTACGAGCAGTACTTC.

At least ten counts were recorded for this clonotype. The chain recombines TRBV10-3 with TRBJ2-7; TRBD1 agrees at 7 bases. The length of the CDR3 is 16 residues. Per germline, CDR1 ENHRY and CDR2 SYGVKD. Trimming cost V 0 bases and J 0 bases; bases outside gene matches: 5. The CDR3 DNA sequence: TGTGCCATCAGTGAGTCCAGGGGGTCTAGCTCCTACGAGCAGTACTTC. It codes for CAISESRGSSSYEQYF.

This chain connects TRBV24-1 to TRBJ1-2; D is unclear. V lost 2 bases and J lost 1, with 10 bases in between. The germline V gene has CDR1 KGHDR and CDR2 SFDVKD. The CDR3 is 15 amino acids. CDR3: CATSDSRTVNYGYTF. The CDR3 DNA reads TGTGCCACCAGTGATTCCCGGACTGTTAACTATGGCTACACCTTC.

This rearrangement joins TRBV23-1 to TRBJ2-7; TRBD2 might be the D (5 bases). TRBV23-1 counts as an open reading frame of uncertain function. Deletions cut 5 bases from V and 7 bases from J, with 27 bases between. The CDR3 is 17 residues long. CDR3 in DNA: TGCGCCAGCAGTATAAATGGCAAGAATACAAACCCGGGGGAGCAGTACTTC. Translated: CASSINGKNTNPGEQYF.

This clonotype was seen a few times. The chain uses TRBV7-2 and TRBJ2-1; 10 nucleotides align to TRBD1. Germline trimming cut 4 bases from V and 6 bases from J; bases unmatched to any gene: 12. There are 17 residues in the CDR3. In germline, CDR1 is SGHTA, CDR2 FQGNSA. The CDR3 spells CASSSAPWDRGSNEQFF. CDR3 sequence (DNA): TGTGCCAGCAGCTCAGCGCCTTGGGACAGGGGATCCAATGAGCAGTTCTTC. The whole variable domain, filled in from reference TRBV7-2 and TRBJ2-1, reads GAGVSQSPSNKVTEKGKDVELRCDPISGHTALYWYRQSLGQGLEFLIYFQGNSAPDKSGLPSDRFSAERTGGSVSTLTIQRTQQEDSAVYLCASSSAPWDRGSNEQFFGPGTRLTVL.

This clonotype showed up just a few times. The rearrangement uses TRBV6-2 or TRBV6-3 and TRBJ1-1, with D perhaps matching TRBD1 (5 bases). The V end was cut by 2 bases, the J end by 5 bases, with 12 bases between. Per germline, CDR1 MNHEY and CDR2 SVGEGT. The CDR3 covers 14 residues. DNA of the CDR3: TGTGCCAGCAGTTACGTCGCAGGGCGGACTGAAGCTTTCTTT. It translates to CASSYVAGRTEAFF.

This clonotype has only a few counts. V gene TRBV7-2 combines with J gene TRBJ1-1; TRBD1 is a possible D gene (6 bases). Germline loops: CDR1 SGHTA, CDR2 FQGNSA. CDR3 length: 12 amino acids. Trimming took off 4 bases at V and 11 bases at J, with 14 bases between the two ends. CDR3 in DNA: TGTGCCAGCAGCTCTTGGACAGAGGAGGCTTTCTTT. It specifies CASSSWTEEAFF.

This clonotype occurred a few times. This chain joins TRBV7-8 and TRBJ1-1, with D hard to call. With 3 bases removed from V and 2 bases from J, the gap between germline ends came to 4 bases. The CDR3 runs to 12 residues. CDR1 and CDR2 (germline): SGHVS, FQNEAQ. The CDR3 DNA reads as TGTGCCAGCAGCTTTCCTAACACTGAAGCTTTCTTT. The encoded protein is CASSFPNTEAFF.

This clonotype was counted between two and nine times. The chain couples TRBV4-1 to TRBJ2-1; tentatively, D is TRBD1 (6 bases). The ends were cut back, 8 bases at V and 5 bases at J, with 10 bases in the middle. The germline V gene encodes CDR1 MGHRA and CDR2 YSYEKL. The CDR3 spans 12 residues. CDR3 in DNA: TGCGCCAGCTCAGGGGCGCACAATGAGCAGTTCTTC. It encodes CASSGAHNEQFF.

This clonotype was seen more than once but under ten times. The J gene is TRBJ1-1, the V gene TRBV12-3 or TRBV12-4; the match to TRBD1 covers 8 bases. This CDR3 region has 13 residues. V lost 7 bases, J lost 4 bases, and 5 bases stayed unmatched. CDR3 bases: TGTGCCAGCAACCGACAGGGGTCCACTGAAGCTTTCTTT. As protein: CASNRQGSTEAFF.

This rearrangement joins TRBV4-1 to TRBJ1-4; D perhaps matches TRBD1 (5 bases). The CDR3 extends over 17 amino acids. The germline V gene encodes CDR1 MGHRA and CDR2 YSYEKL. Trimming took off 4 bases at V and 7 bases at J, with 22 bases between the two ends. Here the CDR3 reads CASSPSRRGTISEKLFF. CDR3 in DNA: TGCGCCAGCAGCCCGTCCCGACGGGGGACTATCTCTGAAAAACTGTTTTTT.

The chain uses TRBV6-2 or TRBV6-3 and TRBJ2-2, with D hard to call. This CDR3 has 16 residues. V lost 2 bases, J lost 8 bases, and 18 bases lay in between. Germline V gene sequence: CDR1 MNHEY, CDR2 SVGEGT. The CDR3 spells CASSYKLAATDGELFF. As DNA, the CDR3 is TGTGCCAGCAGTTACAAGTTGGCAGCTACTGATGGGGAGCTGTTTTTT.

CDR3 sequence (DNA): TGTGCCAGCAGCGTAACGGGGCACTCCTACAATGAGCAGTTCTTC. Protein sequence: CASSVTGHSYNEQFF. The rearrangement links TRBV9 to TRBJ2-1, with D perhaps given as TRBD1 or TRBD2 (5 bases each). Looked up from germline, CDR1 is SGDLS and CDR2 is YYNGEE. CDR3 length: 15 amino acids. Trimming took off 1 base at V and 0 bases at J, with 8 bases between the two ends.